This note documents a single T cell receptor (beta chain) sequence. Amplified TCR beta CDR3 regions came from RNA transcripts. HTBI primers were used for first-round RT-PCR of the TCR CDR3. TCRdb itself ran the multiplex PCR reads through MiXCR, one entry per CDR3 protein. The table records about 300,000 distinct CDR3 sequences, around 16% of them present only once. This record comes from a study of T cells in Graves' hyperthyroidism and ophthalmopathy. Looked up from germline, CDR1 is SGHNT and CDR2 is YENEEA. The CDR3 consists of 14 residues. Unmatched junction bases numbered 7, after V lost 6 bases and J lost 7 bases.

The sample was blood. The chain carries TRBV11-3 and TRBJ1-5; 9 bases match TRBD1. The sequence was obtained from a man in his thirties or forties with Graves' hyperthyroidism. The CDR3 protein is CASRQGQGGQPQHF. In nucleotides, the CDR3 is TGTGCCAGCAGGCAGGGACAGGGAGGACAGCCCCAGCATTTT.